A single sample gave rise to the 22 T cell receptor beta chains below, sequenced in a study of beta chain features in type 1 diabetes. Points from the study as a whole: Shortening of TCRB CDR3s, moderate but significant, appeared in all four CD4+ subsets of Type 1 diabetes patients.

Of the isolated RNA, all was reverse transcribed, and so the sequenced material was expressed TCRB transcripts. The protocol was immunoSEQ multiplex PCR, while the TCRdb copy is restricted to in-frame clones and leaves out a portion. The sample holds hundreds of thousands of clones, roughly an eighth seen once. These TCRs' antigens remain unknown. Input material: naive CD4+ T cells from blood. These receptors all stem from a man aged 18-30 years with type 1 diabetes.

As regards this clone: The same CDR3 is also encoded by other DNA sequences in this sample. V usage is TRBV18 and J usage is TRBJ2-5; D unresolved. Between the trimmed V and J ends, which lost 0 bases and 4 bases, there was a span of 6 bases. The CDR3 contains 13 residues. Germline CDR1 and CDR2: KGHSH and LQKENI. The CDR3: CASSPPVLETQYF. In DNA form, the CDR3 reads TGTGCCAGCTCACCACCGGTCCTAGAGACCCAGTACTTC.

This clone was counted a few times. This chain uses TRBV5-1 with TRBJ2-5; D is uncertain. V lost 0 bases to trimming and J lost 2 bases, with 8 bases between them. The CDR3 has 14 amino acids. Germline V gene lookup returns CDR1 SGHRS and CDR2 YFSETQ. CDR3 loop: CASSLVPVQETQYF. CDR3 DNA: TGCGCCAGCAGCTTGGTGCCAGTTCAAGAGACCCAGTACTTC.

CDR3 bases: TGTGCCAGCAGTGACGCTGGGGTTGGGAGCCGAACAGATACGCAGTATTTT. Its protein product is CASSDAGVGSRTDTQYF. The chain links TRBV25-1 to TRBJ2-3, with D perhaps TRBD2 (5 bases). V lost 3 bases and J lost 3, with 19 bases in between. The germline gives CDR1 MGHDK, CDR2 SYGVNS. This CDR3 region has 17 residues.

This clone came up once. The rearrangement links TRBV9 to TRBJ1-2; 9 nucleotides align to TRBD1. This CDR3 spans 18 amino acids. Germline CDR1 reads SGDLS; CDR2 reads YYNGEE. Germline trimming cut 0 bases from V and 3 bases from J; bases unmatched to any gene: 12. The CDR3 here is CASSVATGNRGPHYGYTF. The CDR3 DNA is TGTGCCAGCAGCGTAGCTACGGGGAACAGGGGGCCCCACTATGGCTACACCTTC.

This chain links TRBV5-1 with TRBJ1-1, with 7 bases identical to TRBD1. This CDR3 region has 14 residues. The germline V gene encodes CDR1 SGHRS and CDR2 YFSETQ. V shed 4 bases, J shed 1 base, and the junction held 4 bases outside the gene matches. The CDR3 protein is CASSRGTENTEAFF. CDR3 nucleotides: TGCGCCAGCAGCCGGGGGACAGAGAACACTGAAGCTTTCTTT.

The chain uses TRBV29-1 and TRBJ2-7, with D possibly called TRBD1 or TRBD2 (5 bases each). The CDR3 covers 14 residues. V was cut by 7 bases and J by 0 bases, with 16 bases left in between. Germline CDR1 is SQVTM and CDR2 is ANQGSEA. CDR3 sequence reads: CSGTRGADSYEQYF. The CDR3 coding sequence is TGCAGCGGGACCCGAGGGGCCGACTCCTACGAGCAGTACTTC.

This clone was found a few times. V is TRBV7-2 and J is TRBJ2-1; D not resolved. With 3 bases removed from V and 5 bases from J, the gap between germline ends came to 11 bases. Germline lookup yields CDR1 SGHTA and CDR2 FQGNSA. The CDR3 loop spans 14 amino acids. The CDR3 sequence is CASSFYDLNNEQFF. Written as DNA, the CDR3 is TGTGCCAGCAGCTTTTACGACTTGAACAATGAGCAGTTCTTC. The whole variable domain, filled in from reference TRBV7-2 and TRBJ2-1, reads GAGVSQSPSNKVTEKGKDVELRCDPISGHTALYWYRQSLGQGLEFLIYFQGNSAPDKSGLPSDRFSAERTGGSVSTLTIQRTQQEDSAVYLCASSFYDLNNEQFFGPGTRLTVL.

CDR3 nucleotides: TGTGCCAGCAGCGGCCCTGTCAACTATGGCTACACCTTC. Translation: CASSGPVNYGYTF. The V and J genes are TRBV21-1 and TRBJ1-2; the D call of TRBD1 is as the table states it, not checked on the DNA. TRBV21-1 is labeled a pseudogene. The CDR3 extends over 13 amino acids.

V and J are TRBV6-6 and TRBJ1-1; D is ambiguous. Germline V gene lookup returns CDR1 MNHNY and CDR2 SVGAGI (reference sequence). The germline V and J ends were trimmed by 2 bases and 6 bases, with 7 bases remaining between them. CDR3 length: 12 residues. As DNA, the CDR3 is TGTGCCAGCAGTTACACAGTAGCTGAAGCTTTCTTT. It translates to CASSYTVAEAFF.

This clone was picked up a small number of times. The chain couples TRBV30 to TRBJ1-2; no clear D. The CDR3 has 11 amino acids. V lost 3 bases and J 3 bases, leaving 5 bases between the germline ends. Germline V gene sequence: CDR1 GTSNPN, CDR2 SVGIG (reference sequence). CDR3 sequence (DNA): TGTGCCTGGAGCTCTTACTATGGCTACACCTTC. Its translation: CAWSSYYGYTF.

This clone has more than one count but fewer than ten. J is TRBJ2-5 and V is TRBV25-1, with TRBD1 as a possible D gene (6 bases). Looked up from germline, CDR1 is MGHDK and CDR2 is SYGVNS. The CDR3 totals 14 residues. The V end lost 4 bases, the J end lost 7 bases, and 16 bases lay between the germline ends. This CDR3 is CASSATGSGRTQYF. The CDR3 DNA reads TGTGCCAGCAGTGCAACAGGGTCGGGACGGACCCAGTACTTC.

V gene TRBV7-2 combines with J gene TRBJ2-4; D call uncertain. The V gene's germline CDR1 is SGHTA and CDR2 FQGNSA. The V gene lost 5 bases and the J gene lost 5 bases, with 16 bases spanning the gap. This CDR3 has 15 residues. In DNA form, the CDR3 reads TGTGCCAGCAGCCGCATTTTCAGCCTGGAAAACATTCAGTACTTC. Protein sequence: CASSRIFSLENIQYF.

This clone was observed a few times. The identical CDR3 is also encoded by other nucleotide sequences in the sample. The rearrangement joins TRBV7-9 to TRBJ2-6; unclear D gene. The CDR3 has 13 residues. Trimming removed 1 base from V and 4 bases from J, with 2 bases in between. Germline V CDR1 and CDR2: SEHNR, FQNEAQ (reference sequence). The CDR3 coding sequence is TGTGCCAGCAGCTTAGAGGGGGCCAACGTCCTGACTTTC. It yields the protein CASSLEGANVLTF.

This clone was detected only a few times. V gene TRBV4-2 combines with J gene TRBJ1-2; D is unresolved. The germline V gene has CDR1 LGHNA and CDR2 YNFKEQ. The CDR3 is made up of 14 amino acids. The ends were cut back, 4 bases at V and 4 bases at J, with 13 bases in the middle. The CDR3 DNA reads TGTGCCAGCAGCCCCCCCGGGGAAATCTATGGCTACACCTTC. It encodes CASSPPGEIYGYTF.

The gene calls are TRBV7-9 and TRBJ2-2; D remains ambiguous. This CDR3 is built from 16 residues. CDR1 SEHNR and CDR2 FQNEAQ come from the germline V gene (reference sequence). Trimming pared 5 bases from V and 10 bases from J, leaving 23 bases between. The CDR3 sequence is CASSPPLKSTLLELFF. The CDR3 nucleotides are TGTGCCAGCAGCCCTCCCTTGAAGTCCACCCTACTGGAGCTGTTTTTT. The variable domain in full, with the rest retrieved from reference TRBV7-9 and TRBJ2-2, is DTGVSQNPRHKITKRGQNVTFRCDPISEHNRLYWYRQTLGQGPEFLTYFQNEAQLEKSRLLSDRFSAERPKGSFSTLEIQRTEQGDSAMYLCASSPPLKSTLLELFFGEGSRLTVL.

V gene TRBV6-5 combines with J gene TRBJ2-1, with unresolved D. The length of the CDR3 is 11 residues. Germline values: CDR1 MNHEY, CDR2 SVGAGI. Trimming stripped 6 bases from V and 5 bases from J, with 5 bases between. The CDR3 loop reads CASSLNNEQFF. In DNA, the CDR3 is TGTGCCAGCAGCCTGAACAATGAGCAGTTCTTC.

This clone has a handful of counts. The chain couples TRBV18 to TRBJ2-7; D is possibly TRBD2 (5 bases). V was cut by 2 bases and J by 2 bases, with 7 bases left in between. Per the germline V gene, CDR1 is KGHSH and CDR2 is LQKENI. This CDR3 spans 13 amino acids. CDR3 region: CASSPEGTYEQYF. The CDR3 nucleotides read TGTGCCAGCTCACCAGAGGGAACCTACGAGCAGTACTTC.

The gene calls are TRBV5-1 and TRBJ2-5; no definite D call. The CDR3 runs 13 residues. The germline V and J ends were trimmed by 4 bases and 1 base, with 8 bases remaining between them. The germline V gene has CDR1 SGHRS and CDR2 YFSETQ. The CDR3, as DNA: TGCGCCAGCAGCCTCCGCAGCCAAGAGACCCAGTACTTC. It yields the protein CASSLRSQETQYF. Full variable domain (rest looked up from reference TRBV5-1 and TRBJ2-5): KAGVTQTPRYLIKTRGQQVTLSCSPISGHRSVSWYQQTPGQGLQFLFEYFSETQRNKGNFPGRFSGRQFSNSRSEMNVSTLELGDSALYLCASSLRSQETQYFGPGTRLLVL.

This clone was recorded a few times. V and J are TRBV5-1 and TRBJ1-6, with 9 bases fitting TRBD1. Trimming cost V 3 bases and J 8 bases; bases outside gene matches: 9. The CDR3 runs 16 residues. Germline-derived CDR1 and CDR2 are SGHRS and YFSETQ. For the CDR3, the DNA is TGCGCCAGCAGCTGGAGGACAGGGGAAAGTGATTCACCCCTCCACTTT. This encodes CASSWRTGESDSPLHF.

The V and J genes are TRBV30 and TRBJ1-4, with TRBD1 matching over 12 bases. V gave up 2 bases and J gave up 8 bases; unmatched junction bases: 9. In germline, CDR1 is GTSNPN, CDR2 SVGIG (reference sequence). CDR3 length: 16 residues. CDR3 residues: CAWSPRDRGRREKLFF. CDR3 coding DNA: TGTGCCTGGAGTCCGAGGGACAGGGGGCGACGGGAAAAACTGTTTTTT.

This clone came up a few times. The rearrangement links TRBV6-5 to TRBJ1-1; the D is unclear. Germline assignment: CDR1 MNHEY and CDR2 SVGAGI. The V and J ends lost 5 bases and 0 bases respectively, with 10 bases between them. This CDR3 region has 14 residues. CDR3 sequence: CASSADYMNTEAFF. The CDR3 DNA reads TGTGCCAGCAGTGCGGATTACATGAACACTGAAGCTTTCTTT.

This clone was seen only a few times. The chain carries TRBV11-3 and TRBJ2-1, with D perhaps TRBD1 (6 bases). This CDR3 region has 13 residues. Germline loops: CDR1 SGHNT, CDR2 YENEEA. V was trimmed by 4 bases and J by 4 bases, leaving 8 bases between them. The CDR3, as DNA: TGTGCCAGCAGCTCCGACAGGTACAATGAGCAGTTCTTC. It translates to CASSSDRYNEQFF. Filled out from reference TRBV11-3 and TRBJ2-1, the complete variable domain reads EAGVVQSPRYKIIEKKQPVAFWCNPISGHNTLYWYLQNLGQGPELLIRYENEEAVDDSQLPKDRFSAERLKGVDSTLKIQPAELGDSAVYLCASSSDRYNEQFFGPGTRLTVL.